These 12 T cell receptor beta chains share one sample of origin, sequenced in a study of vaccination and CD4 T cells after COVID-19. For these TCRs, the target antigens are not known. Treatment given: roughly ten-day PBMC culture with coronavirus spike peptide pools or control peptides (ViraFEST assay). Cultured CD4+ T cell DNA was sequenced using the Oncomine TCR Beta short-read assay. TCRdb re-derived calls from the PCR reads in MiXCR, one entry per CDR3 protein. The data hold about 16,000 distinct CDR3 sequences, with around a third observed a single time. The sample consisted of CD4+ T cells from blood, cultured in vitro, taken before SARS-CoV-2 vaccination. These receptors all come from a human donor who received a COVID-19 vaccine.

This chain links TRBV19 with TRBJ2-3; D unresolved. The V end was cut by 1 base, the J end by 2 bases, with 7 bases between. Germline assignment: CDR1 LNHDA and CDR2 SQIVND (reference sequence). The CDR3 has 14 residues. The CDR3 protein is CASSIVRDTDTQYF. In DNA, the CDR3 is TGTGCCAGTAGTATAGTTCGTGACACAGATACGCAGTATTTT.

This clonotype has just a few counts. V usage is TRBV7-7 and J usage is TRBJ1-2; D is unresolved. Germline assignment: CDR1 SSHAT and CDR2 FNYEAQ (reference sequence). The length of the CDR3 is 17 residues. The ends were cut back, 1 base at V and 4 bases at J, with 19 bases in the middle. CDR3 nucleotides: TGTGCCAGCAGCTTAGAAATTTGGGCGTTGTCGTCCTATGGCTACACCTTC. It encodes CASSLEIWALSSYGYTF.

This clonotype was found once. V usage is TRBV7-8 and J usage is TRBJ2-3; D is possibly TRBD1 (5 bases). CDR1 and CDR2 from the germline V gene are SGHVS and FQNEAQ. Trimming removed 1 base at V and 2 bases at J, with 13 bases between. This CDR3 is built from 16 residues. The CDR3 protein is CASSLGRLRATDTQYF. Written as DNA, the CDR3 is TGTGCCAGCAGCTTAGGGAGACTCAGGGCCACAGATACGCAGTATTTT.

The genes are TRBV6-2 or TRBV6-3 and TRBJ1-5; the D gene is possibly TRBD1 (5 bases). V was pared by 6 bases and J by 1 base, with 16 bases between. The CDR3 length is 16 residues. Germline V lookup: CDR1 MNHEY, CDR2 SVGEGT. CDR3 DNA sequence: TGTGCCAGCAGCCCCGCCGGGGGTGGGAGCAATCAGCCCCAGCATTTT. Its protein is CASSPAGGGSNQPQHF.

This CDR3 reads CASSRTGDYGYTF. The CDR3 bases are TGTGCCAGCAGCCGGACAGGGGACTATGGCTACACCTTC. The chain carries TRBV5-4 and TRBJ1-2, with 9 bases identical to TRBD1. CDR3 size: 13 residues. The germline V gene has CDR1 SGHNT and CDR2 YYREEE (reference sequence). The junction had 1 base not matched to a gene; V was cut back by 4 bases and J by 3 bases.

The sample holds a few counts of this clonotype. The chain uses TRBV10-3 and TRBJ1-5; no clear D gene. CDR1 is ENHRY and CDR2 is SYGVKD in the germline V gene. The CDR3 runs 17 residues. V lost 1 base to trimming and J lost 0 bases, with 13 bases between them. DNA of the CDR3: TGTGCCATCAGTGAGTATGAGACCGCGTATAGCAATCAGCCCCAGCATTTT. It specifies CAISEYETAYSNQPQHF.

CDR3: CSVVGGGPQETQYF. In nucleotides, the CDR3 is TGCAGCGTTGTAGGCGGGGGCCCCCAAGAGACCCAGTACTTC. This chain joins TRBV29-1 and TRBJ2-5; tentatively, D is TRBD2 (7 bases). The V end was cut by 4 bases, the J end by 1 base, with 13 bases between. The germline CDR1 and CDR2 sequences are SQVTM and ANQGSEA. This CDR3 spans 14 amino acids.

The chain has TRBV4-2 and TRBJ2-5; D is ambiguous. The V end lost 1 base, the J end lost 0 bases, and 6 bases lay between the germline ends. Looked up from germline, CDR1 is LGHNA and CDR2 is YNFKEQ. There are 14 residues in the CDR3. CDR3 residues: CASSQVGHQETQYF. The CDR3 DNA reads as TGTGCCAGCAGCCAAGTCGGACACCAAGAGACCCAGTACTTC.

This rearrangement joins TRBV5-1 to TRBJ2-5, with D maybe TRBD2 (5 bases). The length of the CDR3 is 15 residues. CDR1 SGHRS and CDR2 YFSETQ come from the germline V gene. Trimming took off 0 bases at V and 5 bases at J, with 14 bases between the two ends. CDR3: CASSLDGTSAETQYF. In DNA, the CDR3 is TGCGCCAGCAGCTTGGATGGTACTAGTGCGGAGACCCAGTACTTC. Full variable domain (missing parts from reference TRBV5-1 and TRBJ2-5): KAGVTQTPRYLIKTRGQQVTLSCSPISGHRSVSWYQQTPGQGLQFLFEYFSETQRNKGNFPGRFSGRQFSNSRSEMNVSTLELGDSALYLCASSLDGTSAETQYFGPGTRLLVL.

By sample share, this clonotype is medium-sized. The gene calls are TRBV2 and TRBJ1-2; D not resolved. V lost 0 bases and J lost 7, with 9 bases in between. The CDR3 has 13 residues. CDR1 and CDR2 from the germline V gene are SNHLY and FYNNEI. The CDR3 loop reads CASSEANIGGYTF. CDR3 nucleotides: TGTGCCAGCAGTGAAGCGAATATAGGTGGCTACACCTTC.

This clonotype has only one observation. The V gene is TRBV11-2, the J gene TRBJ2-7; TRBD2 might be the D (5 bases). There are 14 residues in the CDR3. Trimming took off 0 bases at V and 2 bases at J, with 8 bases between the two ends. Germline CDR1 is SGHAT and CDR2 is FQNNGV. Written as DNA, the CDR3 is TGTGCCAGCAGCTTAGAGCTAGCCGCCTACGAGCAGTACTTC. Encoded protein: CASSLELAAYEQYF.

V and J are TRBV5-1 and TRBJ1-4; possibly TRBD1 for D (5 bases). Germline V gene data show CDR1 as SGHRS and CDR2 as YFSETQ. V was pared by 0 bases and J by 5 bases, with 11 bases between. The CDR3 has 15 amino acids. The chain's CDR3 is CASSLVGAGNEKLFF. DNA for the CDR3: TGCGCCAGCAGCTTGGTTGGGGCAGGGAATGAAAAACTGTTTTTT.